The 8 T cell receptor beta chains in this list originate from one sample, sequenced in a study of preoperative IRX-2 immunotherapy in early breast cancer. The repertoire was sequenced with immunoSEQ multiplex PCR; TCRdb's copy has only in-frame clones and lacks some. The sample has about 89,000 clones, 86% seen once. As for treatment: preoperative locoregional IRX-2 cytokine immunotherapy. The material was tumor tissue, obtained after IRX-2 immunotherapy. These receptors were collected from a human donor with breast cancer.

The CDR3: CASSLEGGRSGNTIYF. CDR3 nucleotides: TGCGCCAGCAGCTTGGAGGGCGGACGTTCTGGAAACACCATATATTTT. The chain recombines TRBV5-1 with TRBJ1-3; D is unclear. This CDR3 spans 16 amino acids. Trimming removed 0 bases from V and 1 base from J, with 11 bases in between. Germline values: CDR1 SGHRS, CDR2 YFSETQ.

This clone was seen a few times. This chain uses TRBV19 with TRBJ2-3; TRBD2 matches at 8 bases. The germline gives CDR1 LNHDA, CDR2 SQIVND (reference sequence). Losses at the gene ends were 0 bases for V and 3 bases for J; bases not matched to a gene: 5. The CDR3 is 16 residues long. As DNA, the CDR3 is TGTGCCAGTAGTATAGAGGGCGGGAGGAAAACAGATACGCAGTATTTT. Residues: CASSIEGGRKTDTQYF.

This chain connects TRBV6-4 to TRBJ2-3; TRBD2 might be the D (6 bases). The germline V gene has CDR1 MRHNA and CDR2 SNTAGT. Trimming cost V 7 bases and J 3 bases, with 14 bases left between them. The CDR3 is 14 amino acids. CDR3 DNA: TGTGCCAGCACTAAGGAGGGGAAAACAGATACGCAGTATTTT. Its protein product is CASTKEGKTDTQYF.

This chain joins TRBV5-1 and TRBJ2-7; 8 bases line up with TRBD1. V shed 4 bases and J 6 bases; nucleotides not matched to a gene: 9. The CDR3 sequence is 14 residues long. The germline CDR1 and CDR2 sequences are SGHRS and YFSETQ. The CDR3, as DNA: TGCGCCAGCAGCCCGGACAGGGTTGAGGTCGAGCAGTACTTC. It translates to CASSPDRVEVEQYF.

A single count supports this clone. This sequence joins TRBV6-8 and TRBJ2-3; D unclear. Germline V gene lookup returns CDR1 MNHGY and CDR2 SAAAGT. The CDR3 sequence is 16 residues long. Trimming removed 4 bases from V and 4 bases from J, with 18 bases in between. The CDR3 sequence is CASSSGRKGFADTQYF. The CDR3 bases are TGTGCCAGCAGTTCCGGACGTAAAGGTTTCGCAGATACGCAGTATTTT.

The chain uses TRBV2 and TRBJ1-5, with D possibly matching TRBD1 (6 bases). Germline loops: CDR1 SNHLY, CDR2 FYNNEI. V lost 0 bases, J lost 11 bases, and 14 bases lay in between. The CDR3 sequence is 14 residues long. The CDR3 spells CASSEAGAPSAQHF. CDR3 sequence (DNA): TGTGCCAGCAGTGAAGCGGGGGCCCCCTCAGCCCAGCATTTT.

This chain links TRBV29-1 with TRBJ2-1, with 10 bases identical to TRBD1. Trimming removed 6 bases from V and 6 bases from J; junction bases left unmatched: 14. There are 16 residues in the CDR3. CDR1 is SQVTM and CDR2 is ANQGSEA in the germline V gene. The DNA of the CDR3 is TGCAGCGTAGGGACAGGGGCGCGTTTTCTTAGCAATGAGCAGTTCTTC. Its protein is CSVGTGARFLSNEQFF.

This clone has more than one count but fewer than ten. The CDR3 is CASSPGTSGRSYNEQFF. In DNA, the CDR3 is TGTGCCAGCAGCCCTGGGACTAGCGGGAGGTCCTACAATGAGCAGTTCTTC. The chain uses TRBV7-4 and TRBJ2-1, with 15 positions matching TRBD2. Germline V gene lookup returns CDR1 SGHVT and CDR2 SQSDAQ. Trimming removed 5 bases from V and 1 base from J; junction bases left unmatched: 3. The CDR3 loop spans 17 amino acids.